One and the same sample provided the 17 T cell receptor beta chains below, sequenced in a study of Tregs in tolerant kidney transplant recipients. Method: immunoSEQ multiplex PCR; TCRdb's copy keeps in-frame clones and lacks some. The sample totals 45,000 to 55,000 clones; its top ten clones hold roughly 0.89%. The sequencing used CD4+ T cells from blood, collected before the transplant. These receptors were obtained from a human donor who received a combined kidney and bone marrow transplant.

Comments on this clone: From the germline J gene comes the end of the CDR3, since the read stops 3 residues before it. This chain links TRBV30 with TRBJ2-7; D perhaps matches TRBD1 (6 bases). V gave up 2 bases and J gave up 4 bases, with 12 bases separating them. Germline V gives CDR1 GTSNPN, CDR2 SVGIG (reference sequence). The CDR3 is made up of 13 amino acids. Incomplete CDR3 DNA: TGTGCCTGGAGTCCAGGGGTTGGGTACGAG. It is translated as CAWSPGVGYE. The whole CDR3 protein reads CAWSPGVGYEQYF.

For this clone: The read terminates 3 residues before the CDR3 end, so the remaining end is supplied by the germline J gene. V gene TRBV20-1 combines with J gene TRBJ1-5; tentative D call: TRBD1 (5 bases). V was trimmed by 2 bases and J by 4 bases, leaving 6 bases between them. The CDR3 has 12 amino acids. Germline V gene data show CDR1 as DFQATT and CDR2 as SNEGSKA (reference sequence). The CDR3 is CSARRTNQPQHF. The sequenced part of the CDR3 DNA is TGCAGTGCTAGAAGGACAAATCAGCCC.

Concerning this clone: With the read ending 3 residues before the CDR3 end, the germline J gene is used to fill in that end. V usage is TRBV30 and J usage is TRBJ2-2; 7 bases agree with TRBD1. The germline CDR1 and CDR2 sequences are GTSNPN and SVGIG (reference sequence). CDR3 length: 12 amino acids. The covered CDR3 bases are TGTGCCTGGAGTTTACAGGGGCCGGGG. Amino acids: CAWSLQGPG. The whole CDR3 region reads CAWSLQGPGLFF.

On this clone: The read is 3 residues too short to cover the CDR3 end, so that end is filled in from the germline J gene. The chain recombines TRBV5-1 with TRBJ2-3; 7 nucleotides match TRBD2. Trimming removed 2 bases from V and 0 bases from J; junction bases left unmatched: 3. Germline lookup yields CDR1 SGHRS and CDR2 YFSETQ. The CDR3 length is 15 residues. This CDR3 is CASSLAGKSTDTQYF. CDR3 DNA, as far as it was read: TGCGCCAGCAGCTTAGCGGGAAAGAGCACAGATACG.

A word on this clone: The CDR3 end is not reached by the read, which stops 3 residues before it; the germline J gene fills it in. The chain is built from TRBV29-1 and TRBJ1-1; maybe TRBD1 (5 bases). This CDR3 has 13 amino acids. In germline, CDR1 is SQVTM, CDR2 ANQGSEA. Trimming took 1 base from V and 5 from J, leaving 11 bases between them. The CDR3 here is CSVEVRERTEAFF. The covered CDR3 bases are TGCAGCGTTGAAGTCAGGGAGAGGACTGAA.

Points on this clone: The read is 3 residues too short to cover the CDR3 end, so that end is filled in from the germline J gene. The chain uses TRBV7-3 and TRBJ1-1; D possibly corresponds to TRBD1 (5 bases). The germline V gene encodes CDR1 SGHTA and CDR2 FQGTGA. V was shortened by 2 bases and J by 2 bases, with 9 bases between the two germline ends. CDR3 length equals 14 residues. The CDR3 here is CASSLVRANTEAFF. The CDR3 bases that were read are TGTGCCAGCAGCTTAGTCAGGGCTAACACTGAA.

This CDR3 is CASSNQDRRQETQYF. CDR3 DNA (partial): TGTGCCAGTAGTAACCAGGACAGAAGACAAGAGACC. The chain joins TRBV19 to TRBJ2-5, with D maybe TRBD1 (6 bases). The CDR3 end lies 3 residues beyond the end of the read and is filled in from the germline J gene. V was trimmed by 4 bases and J by 2 bases, leaving 14 bases between them. Germline V lookup: CDR1 LNHDA, CDR2 SQIVND (reference sequence). The CDR3 runs to 15 residues.

Worth noting for this clone: The read stops 3 residues short of the end of the CDR3; the missing end is completed from the germline J gene. The chain is built from TRBV19 and TRBJ2-3, with D perhaps TRBD1 (5 bases). CDR3 length: 15 amino acids. Between the trimmed V and J ends, which lost 1 base and 2 bases, there was a span of 10 bases. Germline V gives CDR1 LNHDA, CDR2 SQIVND (reference sequence). This CDR3 is CASSIGLGATDTQYF. The sequenced CDR3 bases are TGTGCCAGTAGTATAGGGCTAGGGGCCACAGATACG.

Details on this clone: The read falls 3 residues short of the CDR3 end, and the missing part is taken from the germline J gene. This chain uses TRBV7-2 with TRBJ1-1, with a tentative D call TRBD1 (5 bases). V was shortened by 1 base and J by 1 base, with 7 bases between the two germline ends. Germline V gene sequence: CDR1 SGHTA, CDR2 FQGNSA. The CDR3 extends over 14 amino acids. Partial CDR3 DNA: TGTGCCAGCAGCTTAGACACAGGGAACACTGAA. It specifies CASSLDTGNTE. The entire CDR3 protein reads CASSLDTGNTEAFF.

With regard to this clone: Read coverage stops 3 residues before the CDR3 terminus; the germline J gene supplies the remainder. The chain links TRBV10-3 to TRBJ1-6; tentatively, D is TRBD1 (5 bases). Germline assignment: CDR1 ENHRY and CDR2 SYGVKD. This CDR3 is 13 amino acids long. V lost 3 bases and J lost 10, with 10 bases in between. Here the CDR3 reads CAISDDRVSPLHF. CDR3 DNA, as far as it was read: TGTGCCATCAGTGACGACAGAGTCTCACCC.

Note on this clone: The read falls 3 residues short of the CDR3 end, and the missing part is taken from the germline J gene. This chain joins TRBV19 and TRBJ2-5, with 10 bases aligning to TRBD2. Germline V CDR1 and CDR2: LNHDA, SQIVND (reference sequence). The CDR3 is made up of 15 amino acids. The junction had 8 bases not matched to a gene; V was cut back by 5 bases and J by 5 bases. This CDR3 is CASSVIAGGPETQYF. The covered CDR3 bases are TGTGCCAGTAGTGTGATAGCGGGAGGCCCGGAGACC.

For this clone: The sequenced fragment ends 3 residues before the CDR3 boundary, so the rest is inferred from the germline J gene. The gene calls are TRBV20-1 and TRBJ1-6; D is undetermined. Per the germline V gene, CDR1 is DFQATT and CDR2 is SNEGSKA (reference sequence). With 6 bases removed from V and 2 bases from J, the gap between germline ends came to 11 bases. CDR3 length equals 14 residues. Here the CDR3 reads CSASEGTYNSPLHF. Partial CDR3 DNA: TGCAGTGCCTCTGAGGGTACCTATAATTCACCC.

Details on this clone: Read data end 3 residues before the CDR3 end; the end is taken from the germline J gene. J is TRBJ2-7 and V is TRBV7-9; TRBD2 agrees at 9 bases. With 5 bases clipped from V and 1 base from J, the junction kept 6 bases outside the gene matches. Per germline, CDR1 SEHNR and CDR2 FQNEAQ (reference sequence). The CDR3 spans 15 residues. CDR3 DNA, as far as it was read: TGTGCCAGCAGCCCCCATAGCGGGAGTTCCTACGAG. Translated: CASSPHSGSSYE. Given in full, the CDR3 is CASSPHSGSSYEQYF.

For this clone: The sequence runs out 3 residues before the end of the CDR3; the remainder is reconstructed from the germline J gene. This chain links TRBV7-2 with TRBJ2-7, with 12 bases identical to TRBD2. With V trimmed by 5 bases and J by 3 bases, 5 bases remained unmatched. The CDR3 is 15 residues long. Germline CDR1 and CDR2: SGHTA and FQGNSA. CDR3 in amino acids: CASSPRLAGVYEQYF. The CDR3 bases that were read are TGTGCCAGCAGCCCCAGACTAGCGGGGGTCTACGAG.

On this clone itself: The read stops 3 residues short of the end of the CDR3; the missing end is completed from the germline J gene. The V call is TRBV19, the J call TRBJ1-5; TRBD1 agrees at 8 bases. The V gene end was trimmed by 6 bases and the J gene end by 6 bases; junction bases not matched to a gene: 10. The CDR3 extends over 15 amino acids. Germline CDR1 reads LNHDA; CDR2 reads SQIVND (reference sequence). CDR3 bases read: TGTGCCAGTAGGACAGACAGGGGAACCAGTCAGCCC. Its translation is CASRTDRGTSQP. The entire CDR3 reads CASRTDRGTSQPQHF.

Turning to this clone: The sequenced fragment ends 3 residues before the CDR3 boundary, so the rest is inferred from the germline J gene. The J gene is TRBJ1-1, the V gene TRBV19; 12 bases agree with TRBD1. The CDR3 runs to 16 residues. Germline V gene data show CDR1 as LNHDA and CDR2 as SQIVND (reference sequence). V was pared by 3 bases and J by 1 base, with 3 bases of the junction left unmatched. The sequenced CDR3 bases are TGTGCCAGTAGTATCGGGACAGGGGGCGGGAACACTGAA. Its protein product is CASSIGTGGGNTE. Given in full, the CDR3 is CASSIGTGGGNTEAFF.

About this clone itself: The sequence runs out 3 residues before the end of the CDR3; the remainder is reconstructed from the germline J gene. The gene calls are TRBV19 and TRBJ1-5; possibly TRBD1 for D (5 bases). CDR1 is LNHDA and CDR2 is SQIVND in the germline V gene (reference sequence). V shed 2 bases and J shed 5 bases, with 10 bases lying between them. The CDR3 covers 14 residues. The CDR3 bases that were read are TGTGCCAGTAGTATACAGGGAAGGGATCAGCCC. Amino acids: CASSIQGRDQP. The entire CDR3 reads CASSIQGRDQPQHF.